These 16 T cell receptor beta chains were all obtained from the same sample, sequenced in a study of cytomegalovirus exposure and HLA in healthy donors. PCR was performed using 60 Vbeta and 13 Jbeta primers. Clones were read by immunoSEQ multiplex PCR, and TCRdb kept only the in-frame ones, dropping some. The data hold more than 100,000 clones, with 80% to 85% observed a single time. The sequenced sample consisted of PBMCs. The origin of the receptors is a woman between 45 and 60 years old in good health and CMV-seropositive.

Worth noting for this clone: A read error may produce the germline difference seen at one junction end. This chain joins TRBV2 and TRBJ2-6; 9 bases are shared with TRBD1. Germline lookup yields CDR1 SNHLY and CDR2 FYNNEI. The CDR3 contains 16 residues. For the CDR3, the DNA is TGTGCCAGCATGGAGGACAGGGGAACTGGGGCCAACGGCCTGACTTTC. This translates into CASMEDRGTGANGLTF. The whole variable domain, remainder taken from reference TRBV2 and TRBJ2-6, is EPEVTQTPSHQVTQMGQEVILRCVPISNHLYFYWYRQILGQKVEFLVSFYNNEISEKSEIFDDQFSVERPDGSNFTLKIRSTKLEDSAMYFCASMEDRGTGANGLTFGAGSRLTVL.

This clone appeared once. The V gene is TRBV6-1, the J gene TRBJ2-7, with a tentative D call TRBD1 (6 bases). V lost 5 bases and J 3 bases, leaving 14 bases between the germline ends. Per germline, CDR1 MNHNS and CDR2 SASEGT. This CDR3 contains 14 residues. Here the CDR3 DNA reads TGTGCCAGCAGTCCCGACAGGAACCGCTACGAGCAGTACTTC. Amino acids: CASSPDRNRYEQYF.

The V and J genes are TRBV7-3 and TRBJ2-5; D unresolved. V gave up 5 bases and J gave up 3 bases, with 10 bases separating them. The CDR3 is 13 residues long. In germline, CDR1 is SGHTA, CDR2 FQGTGA. The CDR3 sequence is CASSRSREETQYF. CDR3 DNA: TGTGCCAGCAGCAGGAGCAGAGAAGAGACCCAGTACTTC.

This chain's CDR3 is CASRPNPGQTTEAFF. CDR3 nucleotide sequence: TGTGCCAGCAGACCAAACCCGGGACAGACAACTGAAGCTTTCTTT. This chain uses TRBV28 with TRBJ1-1; 7 positions agree with TRBD1. Germline values: CDR1 MDHEN, CDR2 SYDVKM. The CDR3 spans 15 residues. With 6 bases clipped from V and 5 bases from J, the junction kept 12 bases outside the gene matches.

The rearrangement links TRBV6-1 to TRBJ2-7, with D maybe TRBD2 (5 bases). Germline V lookup: CDR1 MNHNS, CDR2 SASEGT. The CDR3 is made up of 12 amino acids. Trimming removed 8 bases at V and 7 bases at J, with 15 bases between. CDR3 sequence (DNA): TGTGCCAGCGTTGGACTTTCGCGGGAGCAGTACTTC. This sequence encodes CASVGLSREQYF.

The chain combines TRBV11-1 with TRBJ2-7, with 8 nucleotides matching TRBD2. The J segment lost 3 bases and the V segment lost 2 bases, leaving 12 bases of the junction unmatched. There are 17 residues in the CDR3. CDR1 is SGHAT, CDR2 FQDESV, per germline (reference sequence). The CDR3 sequence: CASSLLGWAGGDYEQYF. CDR3 DNA sequence: TGTGCCAGCAGCTTACTGGGGTGGGCGGGAGGAGACTACGAGCAGTACTTC. The entire variable domain, with the rest obtained from reference TRBV11-1 and TRBJ2-7, is as follows: EAEVAQSPRYKITEKSQAVAFWCDPISGHATLYWYRQILGQGPELLVQFQDESVVDDSQLPKDRFSAERLKGVDSTLKIQPAELGDSAMYLCASSLLGWAGGDYEQYFGPGTRLTVT.

The chain is built from TRBV13 and TRBJ1-2; weak D call: TRBD1 (5 bases). The CDR3 spans 13 residues. Germline V gives CDR1 PRHDT, CDR2 FYEKMQ (reference sequence). V gave up 8 bases and J gave up 1 base, with 11 bases separating them. This CDR3 reads CASSETDNYGYTF. The CDR3 coding sequence is TGTGCCAGCTCCGAGACAGATAACTATGGCTACACCTTC.

V and J are TRBV28 and TRBJ1-5; D might be TRBD1 (6 bases). CDR1 is MDHEN and CDR2 is SYDVKM in the germline V gene. V lost 7 bases and J lost 2, with 18 bases in between. The CDR3 length is 16 residues. CDR3 DNA: TGTGCCAGCATCACCATTCAGGGGTATGGCAATCAGCCCCAGCATTTT. It yields the protein CASITIQGYGNQPQHF.

J is TRBJ2-7 and V is TRBV5-1; D perhaps matches TRBD2 (6 bases). CDR3 length equals 14 residues. Per germline, CDR1 SGHRS and CDR2 YFSETQ. V gave up 2 bases and J gave up 2 bases, with 11 bases separating them. Written as DNA, the CDR3 is TGCGCCAGCAGCTTAGGAGGGAGCACCTACGAGCAGTACTTC. Translated, it gives CASSLGGSTYEQYF.

The rearrangement joins TRBV7-6 to TRBJ1-1, with TRBD1 identical over 9 bases. This CDR3 spans 16 amino acids. Per the germline V gene, CDR1 is SGHVS and CDR2 is FNYEAQ. J was trimmed by 0 bases and V by 2 bases; bases with no gene match: 4. CDR3 residues: CASSLNRGRMNTEAFF. CDR3 in DNA: TGTGCCAGCAGCTTAAACAGGGGGCGCATGAACACTGAAGCTTTCTTT.

The V call is TRBV12-5, the J call TRBJ2-2; no clear D gene. The ends were cut back, 0 bases at V and 0 bases at J, with 17 bases in the middle. Germline-derived CDR1 and CDR2 are LGHNT and FRNRAP. The CDR3 spans 19 residues. The CDR3 protein is CASGLVNEVGNPNTGELFF. For the CDR3, the DNA is TGTGCTAGTGGTTTGGTAAACGAAGTTGGCAACCCGAACACCGGGGAGCTGTTTTTT.

A few counts support this clone. This chain joins TRBV7-3 and TRBJ2-2, with 8 bases aligning to TRBD2. This CDR3 has 16 amino acids. The germline V gene encodes CDR1 SGHTA and CDR2 FQGTGA. The V and J ends lost 4 bases and 6 bases, in that order; junction bases with no gene match: 10. The CDR3 sequence: CASSSHAGGPAGELFF. The CDR3 nucleotides read TGTGCCAGCAGCTCTCATGCGGGAGGTCCGGCCGGGGAGCTGTTTTTT.

A single count supports this clone. V and J are TRBV9 and TRBJ2-1; TRBD2 agrees at 7 bases. Germline loops: CDR1 SGDLS, CDR2 YYNGEE. The CDR3 loop spans 17 amino acids. Germline trimming cut 5 bases from V and 2 bases from J; bases unmatched to any gene: 13. The CDR3 DNA reads as TGTGCCAGCAGATCATTGGGACGGGGGGTCCCCTACAATGAGCAGTTCTTC. This sequence encodes CASRSLGRGVPYNEQFF.

The rearrangement joins TRBV6-5 to TRBJ1-2, with D perhaps matching TRBD1 (5 bases). Germline V CDR1 and CDR2: MNHEY, SVGAGI. This CDR3 spans 12 amino acids. V lost 5 bases and J lost 7, with 11 bases in between. For the CDR3, the DNA is TGTGCCAGCAGTCCCAGGGAATCTGGCTACACCTTC. This codes for CASSPRESGYTF.

The rearrangement joins TRBV28 to TRBJ1-5; the match to TRBD1 covers 10 bases. The CDR3 covers 15 residues. Germline lookup yields CDR1 MDHEN and CDR2 SYDVKM. Losses at the gene ends were 1 base for V and 7 bases for J; bases not matched to a gene: 4. Written as DNA, the CDR3 is TGTGCCAGCAGTTTATCCGGGACAGGGGACCAGCCCCAGCATTTT. This codes for CASSLSGTGDQPQHF.

The J gene is TRBJ2-2, the V gene TRBV6-6; maybe TRBD1 (6 bases). Trimming left V 6 bases short and J 4 bases short, with 12 bases between. The germline CDR1 and CDR2 sequences are MNHNY and SVGAGI (reference sequence). The CDR3 is made up of 14 amino acids. CDR3 DNA sequence: TGTGCCAGCAGAAATTCCAGGGGCACCGGGGAGCTGTTTTTT. Translating gives CASRNSRGTGELFF.